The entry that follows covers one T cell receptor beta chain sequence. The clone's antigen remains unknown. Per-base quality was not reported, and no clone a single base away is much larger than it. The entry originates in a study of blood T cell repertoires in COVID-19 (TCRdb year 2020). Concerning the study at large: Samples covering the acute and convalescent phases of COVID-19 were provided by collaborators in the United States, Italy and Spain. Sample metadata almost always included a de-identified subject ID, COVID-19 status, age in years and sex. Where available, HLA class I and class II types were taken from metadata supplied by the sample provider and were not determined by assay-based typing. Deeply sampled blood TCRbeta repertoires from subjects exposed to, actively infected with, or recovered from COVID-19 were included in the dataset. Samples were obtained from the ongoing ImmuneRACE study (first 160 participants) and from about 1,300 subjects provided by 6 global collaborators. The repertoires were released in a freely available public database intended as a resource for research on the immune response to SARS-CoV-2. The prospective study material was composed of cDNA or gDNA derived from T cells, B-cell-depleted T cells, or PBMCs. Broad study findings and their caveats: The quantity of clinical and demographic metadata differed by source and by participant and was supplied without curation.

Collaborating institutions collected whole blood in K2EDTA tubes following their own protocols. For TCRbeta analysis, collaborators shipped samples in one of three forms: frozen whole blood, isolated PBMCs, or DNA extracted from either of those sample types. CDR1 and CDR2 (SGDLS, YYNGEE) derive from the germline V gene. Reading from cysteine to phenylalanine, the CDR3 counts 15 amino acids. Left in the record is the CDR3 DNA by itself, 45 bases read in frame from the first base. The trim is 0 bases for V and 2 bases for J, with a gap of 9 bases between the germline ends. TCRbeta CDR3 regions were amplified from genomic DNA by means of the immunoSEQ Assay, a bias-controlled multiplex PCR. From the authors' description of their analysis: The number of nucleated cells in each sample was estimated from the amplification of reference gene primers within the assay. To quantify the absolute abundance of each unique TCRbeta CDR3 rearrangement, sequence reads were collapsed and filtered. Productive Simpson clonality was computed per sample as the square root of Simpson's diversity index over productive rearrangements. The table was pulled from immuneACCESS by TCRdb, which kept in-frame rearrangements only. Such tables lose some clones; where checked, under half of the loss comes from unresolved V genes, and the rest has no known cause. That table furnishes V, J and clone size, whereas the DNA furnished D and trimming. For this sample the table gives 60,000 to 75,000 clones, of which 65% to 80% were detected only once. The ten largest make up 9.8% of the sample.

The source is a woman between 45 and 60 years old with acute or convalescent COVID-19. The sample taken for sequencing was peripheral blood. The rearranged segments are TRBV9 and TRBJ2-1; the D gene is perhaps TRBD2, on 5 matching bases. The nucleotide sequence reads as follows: TGTGCCAGCAGCGTAGAAGGGAGCACCTACAATGAGCAGTTCTTC. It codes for CASSVEGSTYNEQFF.